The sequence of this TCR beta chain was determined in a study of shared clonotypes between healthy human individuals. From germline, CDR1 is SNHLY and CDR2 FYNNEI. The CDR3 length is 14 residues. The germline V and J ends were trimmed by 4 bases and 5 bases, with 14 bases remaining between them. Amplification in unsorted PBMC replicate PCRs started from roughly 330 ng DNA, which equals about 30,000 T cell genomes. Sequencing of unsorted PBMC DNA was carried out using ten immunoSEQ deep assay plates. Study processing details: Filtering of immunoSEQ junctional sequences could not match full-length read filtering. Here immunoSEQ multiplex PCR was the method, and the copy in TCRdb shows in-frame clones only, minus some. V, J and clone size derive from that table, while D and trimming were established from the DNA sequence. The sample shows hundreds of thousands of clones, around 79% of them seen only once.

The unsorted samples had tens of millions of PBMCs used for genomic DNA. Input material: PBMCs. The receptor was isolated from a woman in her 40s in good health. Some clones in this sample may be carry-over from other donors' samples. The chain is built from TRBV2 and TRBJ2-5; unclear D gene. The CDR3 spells CASSGSLVDETQYF. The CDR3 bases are TGTGCCAGCAGTGGTAGTCTAGTTGATGAGACCCAGTACTTC. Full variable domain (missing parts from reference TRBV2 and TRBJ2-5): EPEVTQTPSHQVTQMGQEVILRCVPISNHLYFYWYRQILGQKVEFLVSFYNNEISEKSEIFDDQFSVERPDGSNFTLKIRSTKLEDSAMYFCASSGSLVDETQYFGPGTRLLVL.